This T cell receptor (beta chain) was captured in a study of T-cell reconstitution after alpha-beta-depleted transplantation in children. Between the trimmed V and J ends, which lost 7 bases and 8 bases, there was a span of 11 bases. This CDR3 is 12 amino acids long. In germline, CDR1 is ENHRY, CDR2 SYGVKD. During its preparation, the TCRbeta library received unique molecular identifiers. TCRdb fed the PCR reads into MiXCR, producing one record per CDR3 protein. The table lists around 400,000 distinct CDR3 sequences, approximately 10% of them singletons, with approximately 5% in the top ten. This clonotype has more than one count but fewer than ten.

This sequence joins TRBV10-3 and TRBJ1-4; perhaps TRBD1 as D (5 bases). Here the sequenced sample was PBMCs from the stem cell graft donor, taken from the stem cell graft. This receptor was obtained from a human donor who donated a stem cell graft to a child with acute myeloid leukemia. DNA for the CDR3: TGTGCCATCACAGGGTTGCTGGAAAAACTGTTTTTT. Protein: CAITGLLEKLFF.